These 28 T cell receptor beta chains originate from one sample sequenced in a study of blood T cell repertoires in COVID-19. Measured with immunoSEQ multiplex PCR; TCRdb has only the in-frame clones, and not every one. This sample yields about 250,000 clones, of which 88% are seen a single time; less than 3% belongs to the top ten. The specimen sequenced was PBMCs or T cells enriched from blood (not recorded which). The origin of the receptors is a woman aged 45-60 years who had recovered from COVID-19.

V gene TRBV28 combines with J gene TRBJ2-2, with a weak D call TRBD2 (7 bases). CDR1 and CDR2 from the germline V gene are MDHEN and SYDVKM. Trimming took off 11 bases at V and 1 base at J, with 14 bases between the two ends. This CDR3 is built from 14 residues. For the CDR3, the DNA is TGTGCCCTAGGGGGGGCTTTGAACACCGGGGAGCTGTTTTTT. This encodes CALGGALNTGELFF.

The chain joins TRBV19 to TRBJ2-6; D is perhaps TRBD1 (5 bases). Trimming cost V 3 bases and J 0 bases, with 15 bases left between them. The germline gives CDR1 LNHDA, CDR2 SQIVND (reference sequence). The CDR3 consists of 18 residues. This chain's CDR3 is CASSIRQGGDSGANVLTF. The CDR3 nucleotides read TGTGCCAGTAGTATCCGCCAGGGTGGGGACTCTGGGGCCAACGTCCTGACTTTC. Full variable domain (missing parts from reference TRBV19 and TRBJ2-6): DGGITQSPKYLFRKEGQNVTLSCEQNLNHDAMYWYRQDPGQGLRLIYYSQIVNDFQKGDIAEGYSVSREKKESFPLTVTSAQKNPTAFYLCASSIRQGGDSGANVLTFGAGSRLTVL.

This chain connects TRBV11-3 to TRBJ1-1, with 8 bases aligning to TRBD1. CDR1 and CDR2 from the germline V gene are SGHNT and YENEEA. This CDR3 region has 15 residues. Losses at the gene ends were 4 bases for V and 1 base for J; bases not matched to a gene: 5. DNA for the CDR3: TGTGCCAGCAGCTCAGGACAGGGAGAGAACACTGAAGCTTTCTTT. Translation gives CASSSGQGENTEAFF. Drawing the rest from reference TRBV11-3 and TRBJ1-1, the complete variable domain is EAGVVQSPRYKIIEKKQPVAFWCNPISGHNTLYWYLQNLGQGPELLIRYENEEAVDDSQLPKDRFSAERLKGVDSTLKIQPAELGDSAVYLCASSSGQGENTEAFFGQGTRLTVV.

The table lists this clone with a count of one. This sequence joins TRBV28 and TRBJ2-7, with 10 positions matching TRBD1. J lost 5 bases, V lost 5 bases, and 6 bases had no gene match. The CDR3 totals 14 residues. Germline lookup yields CDR1 MDHEN and CDR2 SYDVKM. The CDR3 loop reads CASSTGTGVDEQYF. The CDR3 DNA reads as TGTGCCAGCAGTACCGGGACAGGGGTGGACGAGCAGTACTTC.

The V and J genes are TRBV28 and TRBJ1-1, with D possibly being TRBD1 (6 bases). V was pared by 3 bases and J by 3 bases, with 14 bases between. This CDR3 region has 15 residues. Germline V gene lookup returns CDR1 MDHEN and CDR2 SYDVKM. The CDR3: CASSLGGQRHTEAFF. As DNA, the CDR3 is TGTGCCAGCAGTTTGGGGGGGCAGAGGCACACTGAAGCTTTCTTT.

This chain connects TRBV6-5 to TRBJ1-2, with 7 positions matching TRBD1. CDR1 is MNHEY and CDR2 is SVGAGI in the germline V gene. The CDR3 extends over 14 amino acids. V trimming: 2 bases; J trimming: 4 bases; junction bases outside the gene matches: 4. As DNA, the CDR3 is TGTGCCAGCAGTTACCGGACAGGCCTCTATGGCTACACCTTC. Protein: CASSYRTGLYGYTF.

This chain links TRBV13 with TRBJ2-1; 8 bases line up with TRBD2. The CDR3 is 20 amino acids. The V gene end was trimmed by 3 bases and the J gene end by 6 bases; junction bases not matched to a gene: 22. Germline values: CDR1 PRHDT, CDR2 FYEKMQ (reference sequence). The DNA for the CDR3 is TGTGCCAGCAGCTTTTCTGCCCAAGTGACTGATCGGGAGGGTGGCAATGAGCAGTTCTTC. Protein product: CASSFSAQVTDREGGNEQFF. Using reference TRBV13 and TRBJ2-1 for the parts outside the CDR3, the full variable domain is AAGVIQSPRHLIKEKRETATLKCYPIPRHDTVYWYQQGPGQDPQFLISFYEKMQSDKGSIPDRFSAQQFSDYHSELNMSSLELGDSALYFCASSFSAQVTDREGGNEQFFGPGTRLTVL.

V and J are TRBV5-4 and TRBJ2-7; TRBD1 aligns across 9 bases. Trimming cost V 4 bases and J 3 bases; bases outside gene matches: 8. CDR1 SGHNT and CDR2 YYREEE come from the germline V gene (reference sequence). The CDR3 sequence is 15 residues long. The CDR3 loop is CASSEVDRGVYEQYF. In DNA form, the CDR3 reads TGTGCCAGCAGCGAAGTTGACAGGGGGGTCTACGAGCAGTACTTC.

The J gene is TRBJ1-4, the V gene TRBV5-1, with TRBD1 as a possible D gene (6 bases). V lost 4 bases, J lost 0 bases, and 10 bases lay in between. Germline V CDR1 and CDR2: SGHRS, YFSETQ. CDR3 length: 15 amino acids. DNA of the CDR3: TGCGCCAGCAGCCCATACAGGGCAACTAATGAAAAACTGTTTTTT. Its protein product is CASSPYRATNEKLFF.

The chain uses TRBV7-2 and TRBJ2-7; the D is unclear. The CDR3 consists of 14 residues. V was trimmed by 1 base and J by 1 base, leaving 8 bases between them. Germline CDR1 and CDR2: SGHTA and FQGNSA. This CDR3 reads CASSLGRSSYEQYF. The CDR3 nucleotides are TGTGCCAGCAGCTTAGGTCGGAGTTCCTACGAGCAGTACTTC.

V and J are TRBV7-2 and TRBJ2-1; 8 bases match TRBD2. Per the germline V gene, CDR1 is SGHTA and CDR2 is FQGNSA. The CDR3 runs 14 residues. The trim removed 5 bases at V and 9 bases at J, leaving 9 bases unmatched. The CDR3 sequence is CASSPGLVVGEQFF. As DNA, the CDR3 is TGTGCCAGCAGCCCGGGACTAGTGGTAGGTGAGCAGTTCTTC. The whole variable domain, filled in from reference TRBV7-2 and TRBJ2-1, reads GAGVSQSPSNKVTEKGKDVELRCDPISGHTALYWYRQSLGQGLEFLIYFQGNSAPDKSGLPSDRFSAERTGGSVSTLTIQRTQQEDSAVYLCASSPGLVVGEQFFGPGTRLTVL.

This rearrangement joins TRBV9 to TRBJ2-3; TRBD2 matches 8 bases. Germline CDR1 SGDLS, CDR2 YYNGEE. V lost 0 bases and J lost 6; bases outside the gene matches: 3. The CDR3 runs 14 residues. CDR3 coding DNA: TGTGCCAGCAGCGTAGCTACGGGGGGGGATACGCAGTATTTT. Its protein is CASSVATGGDTQYF.

With regard to this clone: Its ends do not fully match the called genes, so a read error is possible. The rearrangement joins TRBV9 to TRBJ1-3, with D possibly matching TRBD1 (6 bases). Germline V gene lookup returns CDR1 SGDLS and CDR2 YYNGEE. The length of the CDR3 is 14 residues. As DNA, the CDR3 is TGTGCCAGCAGCGGGACAGTCGCTGGGAACACCATATATTTT. Translated, it gives CASSGTVAGNTIYF.

The chain joins TRBV27 to TRBJ2-3; tentative D call: TRBD2 (6 bases). From germline, CDR1 is MNHEY and CDR2 SMNVEV (reference sequence). The V gene lost 6 bases and the J gene lost 1 base, with 14 bases spanning the gap. The CDR3 has 15 amino acids. The chain's CDR3 is CASSSGLSGTDTQYF. The CDR3 DNA is TGTGCCAGCAGCTCCGGACTATCGGGCACAGATACGCAGTATTTT.

CDR3 in amino acids: CASMLGAPPGELFF. The DNA for the CDR3 is TGTGCCAGTATGCTAGGGGCGCCCCCCGGGGAGCTGTTTTTT. This sequence joins TRBV19 and TRBJ2-2, with D possibly being TRBD1 (5 bases). The CDR3 is 14 amino acids. Trimming stripped 7 bases from V and 6 bases from J, with 15 bases between. Germline CDR1 is LNHDA and CDR2 is SQIVND (reference sequence). Full variable domain (rest looked up from reference TRBV19 and TRBJ2-2): DGGITQSPKYLFRKEGQNVTLSCEQNLNHDAMYWYRQDPGQGLRLIYYSQIVNDFQKGDIAEGYSVSREKKESFPLTVTSAQKNPTAFYLCASMLGAPPGELFFGEGSRLTVL.

About this clone: Additional DNA sequences in this sample encode the identical CDR3. The chain links TRBV6-1 to TRBJ1-2; the D gene is possibly TRBD1 (6 bases). The V end lost 6 bases, the J end lost 2 bases, and 10 bases lay between the germline ends. The CDR3 length is 13 residues. The germline V gene encodes CDR1 MNHNS and CDR2 SASEGT. The CDR3 DNA reads TGTGCCAGCAGCGAAACAGGGAACTATGGCTACACCTTC. Amino acid sequence: CASSETGNYGYTF.

The chain links TRBV28 to TRBJ1-2, with TRBD1 as a possible D gene (6 bases). CDR3 length: 15 residues. V lost 2 bases, J lost 4 bases, and 14 bases lay in between. Germline V gives CDR1 MDHEN, CDR2 SYDVKM. CDR3 coding DNA: TGTGCCAGCAGTTTACCAGTCAGGGGAACCTATGGCTACACCTTC. This codes for CASSLPVRGTYGYTF.

Only one count was recorded for this clone. V and J are TRBV28 and TRBJ2-7, with 10 bases identical to TRBD1. V trimming: 6 bases; J trimming: 3 bases; junction bases outside the gene matches: 17. Germline CDR1 reads MDHEN; CDR2 reads SYDVKM. This CDR3 is built from 18 residues. Here the CDR3 reads CASSPMIGGQGFFYEQYF. In nucleotides, the CDR3 is TGTGCCAGCAGCCCTATGATTGGGGGACAGGGGTTTTTCTACGAGCAGTACTTC.

The rearrangement links TRBV3-1 (or the pseudogene TRBV3-2) to TRBJ1-1; TRBD1 is a possible D gene (6 bases). Germline CDR1 and CDR2: LGHDT and YNNKEL (reference sequence). Trimming cost V 0 bases and J 1 base, with 6 bases left between them. CDR3 length: 14 residues. As DNA, the CDR3 is TGTGCCAGCAGCCAAGAGGACAGGAACACTGAAGCTTTCTTT. This gives the protein CASSQEDRNTEAFF.

This clone was seen only a few times. This rearrangement joins TRBV3-1 (or the pseudogene TRBV3-2) to TRBJ1-1; TRBD1 agrees at 9 bases. Germline V gives CDR1 LGHDT, CDR2 YNNKEL (reference sequence). The V and J ends lost 5 bases and 5 bases, in that order; junction bases with no gene match: 12. CDR3 length: 16 amino acids. CDR3 in DNA: TGTGCCAGCAGCTACCACCCGGGACAGGGAGAGACTGAAGCTTTCTTT. It specifies CASSYHPGQGETEAFF.

The genes are TRBV6-5 and TRBJ2-1; D possibly corresponds to TRBD2 (6 bases). Germline V lookup: CDR1 MNHEY, CDR2 SVGAGI. The CDR3 has 13 residues. The V and J ends lost 5 bases and 4 bases respectively, with 9 bases between them. CDR3 region: CASSPGLYNEQFF. CDR3 bases: TGTGCCAGCAGTCCGGGACTTTACAATGAGCAGTTCTTC.

This clone appeared once. This chain joins TRBV7-3 and TRBJ1-1; D is uncertain. Germline loops: CDR1 SGHTA, CDR2 FQGTGA. The CDR3 is made up of 13 amino acids. Trimming stripped 0 bases from V and 7 bases from J, with 9 bases between. CDR3 sequence: CASSLTLGLEAFF. The CDR3 DNA reads TGTGCCAGCAGCTTAACGTTGGGCCTTGAAGCTTTCTTT.

The chain links TRBV20-1 to TRBJ2-1; 8 bases agree with TRBD2. Looked up from germline, CDR1 is DFQATT and CDR2 is SNEGSKA (reference sequence). This CDR3 has 11 amino acids. In DNA, the CDR3 is TGCAGCGCGGGGGGTGGTAATGAGCAGTTCTTC. Translation gives CSAGGGNEQFF.

V and J are TRBV7-3 and TRBJ2-3; D ambiguous. Trimming shortened V by 5 bases and J by 2 bases, and 8 bases separated the two germline ends. The CDR3 is 13 amino acids. CDR1 SGHTA and CDR2 FQGTGA come from the germline V gene. CDR3 sequence reads: CASSLELTDTQYF. The CDR3 DNA follows: TGTGCCAGCAGCCTAGAACTCACAGATACGCAGTATTTT. Together with reference TRBV7-3 and TRBJ2-3, the CDR3 gives the full variable domain: GAGVSQTPSNKVTEKGKYVELRCDPISGHTALYWYRQSLGQGPEFLIYFQGTGAADDSGLPNDRFFAVRPEGSVSTLKIQRTERGDSAVYLCASSLELTDTQYFGPGTRLTVL.

The chain links TRBV19 to TRBJ2-5; 11 bases match TRBD2. Germline V CDR1 and CDR2: LNHDA, SQIVND (reference sequence). The CDR3 is made up of 15 amino acids. V shed 2 bases, J shed 9 bases, and the junction held 8 bases outside the gene matches. DNA of the CDR3: TGTGCCAGTAGTATATCTAGCGGGAGGTGGAGGGCCCAGTACTTC. Amino acids: CASSISSGRWRAQYF.

The chain employs TRBV29-1 and TRBJ1-5; 7 bases line up with TRBD1. Germline lookup yields CDR1 SQVTM and CDR2 ANQGSEA. The CDR3 is 13 residues long. V was pared by 4 bases and J by 5 bases, with 5 bases of the junction left unmatched. For the CDR3, the DNA is TGCAGCGTTGCTGACAGGGTAGATCAGCCCCAGCATTTT. Protein product: CSVADRVDQPQHF.

V is TRBV27 and J is TRBJ2-3; 9 bases align to TRBD2. There are 15 residues in the CDR3. Germline trimming cut 6 bases from V and 2 bases from J; bases unmatched to any gene: 6. Germline CDR1 MNHEY, CDR2 SMNVEV (reference sequence). The CDR3 DNA reads as TGTGCCAGCAGAGTAGGACTAGCGTCCACAGATACGCAGTATTTT. Translation: CASRVGLASTDTQYF.

The chain combines TRBV29-1 with TRBJ1-1, with D perhaps matching TRBD1 (6 bases). CDR3 size: 14 residues. Germline V lookup: CDR1 SQVTM, CDR2 ANQGSEA. V was trimmed by 7 bases and J by 5 bases, leaving 20 bases between them. CDR3 in amino acids: CSAGSSGVGTEAFF. In nucleotides, the CDR3 is TGCAGCGCTGGGAGTTCAGGGGTGGGAACTGAAGCTTTCTTT. The full variable domain, in which reference TRBV29-1 and TRBJ1-1 provide the parts outside the CDR3, is SAVISQKPSRDICQRGTSLTIQCQVDSQVTMMFWYRQQPGQSLTLIATANQGSEATYESGFVIDKFPISRPNLTFSTLTVSNMSPEDSSIYLCSAGSSGVGTEAFFGQGTRLTVV.